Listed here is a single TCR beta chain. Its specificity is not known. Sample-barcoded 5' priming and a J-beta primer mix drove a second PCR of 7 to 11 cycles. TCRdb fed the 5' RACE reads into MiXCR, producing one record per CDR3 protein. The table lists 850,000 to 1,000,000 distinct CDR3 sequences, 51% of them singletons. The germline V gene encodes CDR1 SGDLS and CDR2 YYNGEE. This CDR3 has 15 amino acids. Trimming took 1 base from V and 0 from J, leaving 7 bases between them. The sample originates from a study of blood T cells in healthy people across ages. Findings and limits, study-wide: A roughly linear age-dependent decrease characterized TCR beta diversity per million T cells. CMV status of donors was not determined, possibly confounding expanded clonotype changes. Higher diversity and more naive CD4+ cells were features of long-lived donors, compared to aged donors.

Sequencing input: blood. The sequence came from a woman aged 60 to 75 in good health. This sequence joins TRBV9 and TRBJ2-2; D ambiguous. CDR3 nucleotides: TGTGCCAGCAGCGTACGGAGTTCGAACACCGGGGAGCTGTTTTTT. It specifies CASSVRSSNTGELFF.